These 16 T cell receptor beta chains came from one sample sequenced in a study of T cell repertoires in cytomegalovirus infection. TCRdb used MiXCR to reprocess the reads, holding one entry per CDR3 protein. The sample records around 630,000 distinct CDR3 sequences, approximately 25% being singletons. The specimen sequenced was CD8+ T cells from PBMCs. Source of these receptors: a human donor in good health (CMV status not recorded). Some clones in this sample may be carry-over from other donors' samples.

The chain couples TRBV11-3 to TRBJ2-2; 9 bases line up with TRBD1. Germline loops: CDR1 SGHNT, CDR2 YENEEA. V was clipped by 5 bases and J by 3 bases; unmatched bases: 7. This CDR3 is 16 amino acids long. The DNA for the CDR3 is TGTGCCAGCAGCCCGAGGACAGGGGAATACACCGGGGAGCTGTTTTTT. Protein sequence: CASSPRTGEYTGELFF.

Details on this clonotype: At one end the junction does not follow the germline gene, possibly because of a read error. The V call is TRBV7-7, the J call TRBJ2-3, with a possible D match to TRBD2 (7 bases). The CDR3 sequence is 16 residues long. The germline V gene encodes CDR1 SSHAT and CDR2 FNYEAQ (reference sequence). Here the CDR3 DNA reads TGTGCTAGCAGCAGGAATCCGGGGGGCCCCCAAGATACGCAGTATTTT. Its protein product is CASSRNPGGPQDTQYF.

This clonotype was found once. The J gene is TRBJ2-3, the V gene TRBV20-1; 8 bases fit TRBD2. The germline gives CDR1 DFQATT, CDR2 SNEGSKA (reference sequence). This CDR3 has 13 residues. CDR3 sequence reads: CRAWRGDEDTQYF. In DNA form, the CDR3 reads TGCAGGGCCTGGCGGGGGGATGAAGATACGCAGTATTTT.

On this clonotype itself: The junction does not match germline at one end; this may be a read error. The J gene is TRBJ1-2, the V gene TRBV12-3 or TRBV12-4, with D possibly matching TRBD1 (6 bases). The CDR3 runs 18 residues. CDR3 loop: CVSSSGTGGEDRDYGYTF. In nucleotides, the CDR3 is TGTGTCAGCAGTTCGGGGACGGGGGGCGAGGATCGTGACTATGGCTACACCTTC.

The table lists this clonotype with a few counts. The J gene is TRBJ1-2, the V gene TRBV7-9; D is possibly TRBD1 (5 bases). The CDR3 loop spans 17 amino acids. Looked up from germline, CDR1 is SEHNR and CDR2 is FQNEAQ (reference sequence). Trimming took off 3 bases at V and 5 bases at J, with 22 bases between the two ends. CDR3 protein: CASSLGIWDAVEYGYTF. The CDR3 DNA reads as TGTGCCAGCAGCTTGGGGATATGGGACGCGGTAGAATATGGCTACACCTTC.

The count of this clonotype is one. The chain has TRBV29-1 and TRBJ1-4; D not resolved. In germline, CDR1 is SQVTM, CDR2 ANQGSEA. This CDR3 spans 15 amino acids. Trimming took 0 bases from V and 6 from J, leaving 14 bases between them. The CDR3 bases are TGCAGCGTTGAAGACCCCGAGGGCGCCGATGAAAAACTGTTTTTT. This translates into CSVEDPEGADEKLFF.

This clonotype was observed a single time. Since a much larger clone is just one base distant, this may be a read error. This sequence joins TRBV10-3 and TRBJ1-5; TRBD1 is a possible D gene (5 bases). The CDR3 contains 16 residues. Germline-derived CDR1 and CDR2 are ENHRY and SYGVKD. The CDR3 loop is CAVSEGRRYSNQPQHF. CDR3 coding DNA: TGTGCCGTCAGTGAGGGACGGCGGTATAGCAATCAGCCCCAGCATTTT.

This clonotype was seen a single time. The chain employs TRBV29-1 and TRBJ2-3; no clear D. The CDR3 contains 10 residues. CDR1 is SQVTM and CDR2 is ANQGSEA in the germline V gene. Trimming stripped 5 bases from V and 9 bases from J, with 9 bases between. The CDR3 is CSVLDGTQYF. The CDR3 DNA sequence: TGCAGCGTTTTAGATGGAACGCAGTATTTT.

The chain joins TRBV7-9 to TRBJ2-5; 8 nucleotides agree with TRBD1. The CDR3 consists of 17 residues. Looked up from germline, CDR1 is SEHNR and CDR2 is FQNEAQ (reference sequence). V was clipped by 1 base and J by 5 bases; unmatched bases: 12. DNA for the CDR3: TGTGCCAGCAGCTTAGTTCCCGGGACAGGTCCGGGGGAGACCCAGTACTTC. This sequence encodes CASSLVPGTGPGETQYF.

This clonotype showed up many times. The chain has TRBV6-5 and TRBJ2-1; D unclear. The length of the CDR3 is 16 residues. Germline V gene sequence: CDR1 MNHEY, CDR2 SVGAGI. V was clipped by 7 bases and J by 1 base, with 17 bases between them. The CDR3 is CASTYGPKGSYNEQFF. CDR3 coding DNA: TGTGCCAGCACCTACGGCCCAAAGGGTTCCTACAATGAGCAGTTCTTC.

This clonotype was picked up a small number of times. The CDR3 DNA sequence: TGTGCCAGCAGTTGGGGACCGGGCCCAGCGGGGGAGCAGTACTTC. Residues: CASSWGPGPAGEQYF. This sequence joins TRBV6-5 and TRBJ2-7; 7 bases align to TRBD2. The CDR3 runs 15 residues. Germline CDR1 is MNHEY and CDR2 is SVGAGI. With 4 bases clipped from V and 7 bases from J, the junction kept 13 bases outside the gene matches.

The V and J genes are TRBV4-1 and TRBJ1-2; 11 bases match TRBD1. Germline lookup yields CDR1 MGHRA and CDR2 YSYEKL. Trimming at V came to 5 bases and at J to 7 bases, leaving 6 bases not matched to a gene. The CDR3 runs to 14 residues. DNA for the CDR3: TGCGCCAGCAGCAAAGGACAGGGGGCAGGTGGCTACACCTTC. It codes for CASSKGQGAGGYTF.

Of note for this clonotype: This could be a read error, since a much larger clone is one nucleotide away. CDR3 protein: CVSSPMGRSDYGYTF. The CDR3 DNA sequence: TGTGTCAGCAGCCCAATGGGGAGATCGGACTATGGCTACACCTTC. This rearrangement joins TRBV28 to TRBJ1-2, with D unclear. Germline CDR1 MDHEN, CDR2 SYDVKM. CDR3 size: 15 residues.

In its sample, this clonotype was seen once. The rearrangement uses TRBV7-2 and TRBJ1-2; maybe TRBD1 (5 bases). Germline V lookup: CDR1 SGHTA, CDR2 FQGNSA. The CDR3 totals 12 residues. V gave up 8 bases and J gave up 7 bases, with 14 bases separating them. CDR3 sequence (DNA): TGTGCCAGCGTGGGGGGGAATCTTGGCTACACCTTC. Its translation is CASVGGNLGYTF.

This clonotype appeared many times. V gene TRBV7-6 combines with J gene TRBJ2-1; D uncertain. V was pared by 5 bases and J by 5 bases, with 4 bases between. The CDR3 has 11 residues. Germline-derived CDR1 and CDR2 are SGHVS and FNYEAQ. CDR3 in DNA: TGTGCCAGCAGCGGAGACAATGAGCAGTTCTTC. It encodes CASSGDNEQFF.

The V gene is TRBV7-9, the J gene TRBJ2-1; tentatively, D is TRBD1 or TRBD2 (5 bases each). The germline CDR1 and CDR2 sequences are SEHNR and FQNEAQ (reference sequence). The CDR3 length is 12 residues. The V end lost 5 bases, the J end lost 15 bases, and 17 bases lay between the germline ends. Here the CDR3 reads CASSPTGTGGFF. In DNA, the CDR3 is TGTGCCAGCAGCCCCACCGGGACGGGCGGGTTCTTC.